Included here is one TCR beta chain sequence, with context. Its matching antigen is unknown. The source of the sample is a study of blood T cells in healthy people across ages. Whole-study findings and limits: Naive CD4+ cell counts and diversity both ran higher in long-lived than in aged donors.

Sample-barcoded 5' priming and a J-beta primer mix drove a second PCR of about 7 to 11 cycles. TCRdb recomputed calls from the 5' RACE reads with MiXCR, one row per CDR3 protein. The repertoire holds about 2 million distinct CDR3 sequences, with around 50% as singletons. From germline, CDR1 is KGHSH and CDR2 LQKENI. Trimming removed 3 bases at V and 0 bases at J, with 12 bases between. This CDR3 has 16 residues. Investigators took about 9.1 milliliters of peripheral blood from every donor. Total RNA, at least 6 micrograms per sample, was extracted from PBMCs. The sequencing input was blood. The origin of this receptor is a woman in her forties in good health. J is TRBJ1-5 and V is TRBV18; D perhaps matches TRBD1 (6 bases). The CDR3 DNA is TGTGCCAGCTCACCTCAACAGGGAAATAGCAATCAGCCCCAGCATTTT. Its translation is CASSPQQGNSNQPQHF.